This TCR beta chain was profiled in a study of OX40 agonist ivuxolimab in advanced cancers. Context from the whole study: Ivuxolimab was a fully human IgG2 agonistic monoclonal antibody targeting the costimulatory receptor OX40 (CD134). Intravenous ivuxolimab was administered to patients every 2 weeks at six dose levels: 0.01, 0.1, 0.3, 1.5, 3 and 10 mg/kg. Of the approximately 50 dose-escalation patients, hepatocellular carcinoma was present in about 20, melanoma in roughly 15, renal cell carcinoma in 9 and head and neck cancer in 9. The dose-escalation cohort was about 83% male with a mean age of approximately 60 years, ranging from about 20 to 85. Patients were allowed to have had prior anti-PD-1, anti-PD-L1 or anti-CTLA-4 therapy, and 40% of the dose-escalation patients had been treated with checkpoint inhibitors. Partial responses occurred in three dose-escalation patients: two with cutaneous melanoma and one with hepatocellular carcinoma. The point of sequencing TCRbeta in the periphery was to test whether ivuxolimab changed TCR sequence diversity and drove clonal T-cell expansion. The paper reports the monotherapy dose-escalation portion (N = 52 patients) of the phase I ivuxolimab trial. General study outcomes and caveats: At doses of 0.1 to 3.0 mg/kg, clonal expansion of both CD4+ and CD8+ T cells in blood was seen between baseline and week 6. In the 0.1-3.0 mg/kg groups, partial responders had among the lowest normalized peripheral clonal expansion, particularly in CD8+ T cells. Low levels of normalized T-cell clonal expansion were also shown by some nonresponding patients. The antigen specificity of the peripheral T cells that underwent clonal expansion was not determined. After ivuxolimab, expanded clones were on average more numerous among CD8+ T cells than among CD4+ T cells.

To sequence the TCRbeta CDR3 region, genomic DNA was isolated from the sorted cells. TCRbeta CDR3 regions were sequenced using the immunoSEQ Assay. TCRdb holds this immuneACCESS table with in-frame rearrangements only. Some clones are missing; in checked studies, unresolved V genes explain under half, and the rest has no known cause. The sample table shows roughly 50,000 clones, and 77% are seen once. About 6% of the sample lies in the top ten. Germline trimming: 6 bases from V, 2 bases from J; junction bases outside gene matches: 8. Inclusive of the bounding cysteine and phenylalanine, the CDR3 is 15 residues long. Only the CDR3 DNA stays, 45 bases, in frame from base 1. The germline V gene encodes CDR1 MNHNS and CDR2 SASEGT. Patients with autoimmune disease history or receiving systemic immunosuppression were excluded from the trial. Peripheral blood for TCR sequencing was drawn from every dose cohort at baseline, at cycle 4 day 1 and at cycle 7 day 1. Samples came from an open-label, multicenter, first-in-human phase I dose-escalation trial of ivuxolimab. Adults with locally advanced or metastatic melanoma, renal cell carcinoma, hepatocellular carcinoma or head and neck squamous cell carcinoma were enrolled in the trial. Before TCR sequencing, CD4+ T cells and CD8+ T cells were sorted from peripheral blood as separate populations.

This clone was picked up a small number of times. Its target antigen remains unknown. No base qualities exist here, and no much larger clone lies one base off it. Sequenced material: CD4+ or CD8+ T cells sorted from blood, taken in a trial of the OX40 agonist ivuxolimab. This clonotype was sampled from an adult with an advanced solid tumor such as melanoma, head and neck, liver or kidney cancer. The rearranged chain carries TRBV6-1 and TRBJ2-7, with 9 middle bases fitting TRBD1. The sequenced DNA: TGTGCCAGCAGGAGGACAGGGGACAAAACCTACGAGCAGTACTTC. This yields the protein CASRRTGDKTYEQYF.